The clone carrying this TCR beta chain was seen at least ten times. Its target is unknown. This CDR3 is built from 16 residues. CDR1 and CDR2 from the germline V gene are SGHTS and YDEGEE. V was pared by 7 bases and J by 3 bases, with 11 bases of the junction left unmatched. The entry originates in a study of T-cell reconstitution after alpha-beta-depleted transplantation in children. Preparing the TCRbeta library involved the use of unique molecular identifiers. TCRdb reanalysed the PCR reads using MiXCR and keeps one entry per CDR3 protein. The data hold 490,000 or so distinct CDR3 sequences, with 10% observed a single time. Study-level points and caveats: The origin of alpha-beta T cells about two months after transplant was reportedly several hundred expanded graft clones. Diversity and T-cell counts at one year after transplant derived mostly from new T cells.

The source material was PBMCs, sampled before TCRalphabeta/CD19-depleted stem cell transplant. V gene TRBV5-8 combines with J gene TRBJ2-7, with 12 positions matching TRBD1. The receptor comes from a child aged 2-15 years with inherited bone marrow failure, due to receive a stem cell transplant. The CDR3 region is CASGAGTGGSIYEQYF. The CDR3 coding sequence is TGTGCCAGCGGCGCCGGGACAGGGGGCTCCATCTACGAGCAGTACTTC. Complete variable domain (other parts from reference TRBV5-8 and TRBJ2-7): EAGVTQSPTHLIKTRGQQATLRCSPISGHTSVYWYQQALGLGLQFLLWYDEGEERNRGNFPPRFSGRQFPNYSSELNVNALELEDSALYLCASGAGTGGSIYEQYFGPGTRLTVT.